This T cell receptor beta chain was retrieved from a study of blood T cells in healthy people across ages. V lost 4 bases and J 1 base, leaving 10 bases between the germline ends. This CDR3 contains 14 residues. A J-beta primer mix and a sample-barcoded 5' primer were used in a second PCR of roughly 6 to 11 cycles. MiXCR was run by TCRdb on the 5' RACE reads, yielding one entry per CDR3 protein. The sample consists of about a million distinct CDR3 sequences, approximately 38% of them appearing once. This clonotype was recorded many times. Per sample, extraction of total RNA gave at least 6 micrograms in every case.

The chain employs TRBV12-3 or TRBV12-4 and TRBJ1-2; a possible D gene is TRBD1 (6 bases). The sample consisted of blood. This TCR derives from a man between 18 and 35 years old in good health. The CDR3 loop reads CASSSGTFNYGYTF. CDR3 coding DNA: TGTGCCAGCAGTTCCGGGACATTTAACTATGGCTACACCTTC.